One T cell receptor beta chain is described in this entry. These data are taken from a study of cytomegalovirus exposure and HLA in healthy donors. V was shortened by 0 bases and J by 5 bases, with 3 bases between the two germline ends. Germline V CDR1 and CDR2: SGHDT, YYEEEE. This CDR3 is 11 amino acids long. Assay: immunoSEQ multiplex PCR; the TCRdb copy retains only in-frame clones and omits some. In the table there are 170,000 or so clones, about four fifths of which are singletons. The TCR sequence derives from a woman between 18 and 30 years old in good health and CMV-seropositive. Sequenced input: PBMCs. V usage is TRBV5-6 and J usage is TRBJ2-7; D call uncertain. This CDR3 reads CASSLEHEQYF. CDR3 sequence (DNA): TGTGCCAGCAGCTTGGAGCACGAGCAGTACTTC.